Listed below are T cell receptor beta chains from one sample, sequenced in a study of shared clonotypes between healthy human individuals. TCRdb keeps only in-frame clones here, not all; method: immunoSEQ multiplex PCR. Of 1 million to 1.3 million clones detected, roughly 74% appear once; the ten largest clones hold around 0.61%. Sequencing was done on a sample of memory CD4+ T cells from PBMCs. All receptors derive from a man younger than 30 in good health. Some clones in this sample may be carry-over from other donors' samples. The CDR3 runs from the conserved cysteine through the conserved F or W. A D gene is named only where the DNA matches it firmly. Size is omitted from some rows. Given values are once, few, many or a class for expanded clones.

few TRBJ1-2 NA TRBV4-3 TGCGCCAGCAGCCAGACCGGGGCCGGGCAGGGCTATGGCTACACCTTC CASSQTGAGQGYGYTF
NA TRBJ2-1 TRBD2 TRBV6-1 TGTGCCACCAGATCTAGCGGGGCCTACAATGAGCAGTTCTTC CATRSSGAYNEQFF
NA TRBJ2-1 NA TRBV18 TGTGCCAGCTCACCAACCCCGGGAGACAATGAGCAGTTCTTC CASSPTPGDNEQFF
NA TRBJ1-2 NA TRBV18 TGTGCCAGCTCACCTCTTGGGGCAGACTCCGGGGGCTACACCTTC CASSPLGADSGGYTF
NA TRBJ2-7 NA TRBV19 TGTGCCAGTAGTTCACACCCCAGGGAACCGGAGGAGCAGTACTTC CASSSHPREPEEQYF
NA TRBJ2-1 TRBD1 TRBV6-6 TGTGCCAGCAGCCTACAGGGGAGTGAGCAGTTCTTC CASSLQGSEQFF
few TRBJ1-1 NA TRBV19 TGTGCCAGTAGTATTTGGGGAACCAACACTGAAGCTTTCTTT CASSIWGTNTEAFF
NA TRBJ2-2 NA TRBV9 TGTGCCAGCAGCGTGGCACCGAACACCGGGGAGCTGTTTTTT CASSVAPNTGELFF
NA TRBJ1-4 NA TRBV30 TGTGCCTGGGGACAGAGGCCGGGTAATGAAAAACTGTTTTTT CAWGQRPGNEKLFF
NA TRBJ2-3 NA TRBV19 TGTGCCAGTAGTATGGGTGGCTTCACAGATACGCAGTATTTT CASSMGGFTDTQYF
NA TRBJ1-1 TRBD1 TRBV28 TGTGCCAGCAGTACCTCCGGGACAGGTGAAGCTTTCTTT CASSTSGTGEAFF
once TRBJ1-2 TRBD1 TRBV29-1 TGCAGCGTTGCTCAGGGGGCCTTACCCTACTATGGCTACACCTTC CSVAQGALPYYGYTF
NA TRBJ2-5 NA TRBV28 TGTGCCAGCAGTTCAACGACAGCCCAAGAGACCCAGTACTTC CASSSTTAQETQYF
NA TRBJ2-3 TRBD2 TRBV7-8 TGTGCCAGCAGCCCCGGGCGGTGGGGACTAGCGGGAGGGCCGGAGGGCACAGATACGCAGTATTTT CASSPGRWGLAGGPEGTDTQYF